This note documents a single T cell receptor beta chain sequence. Per the original data handling: Estimates of nucleated cell counts were drawn from the amplification of reference gene primers. The data were produced by immunoSEQ multiplex PCR, yet TCRdb's version contains in-frame clones alone and is incomplete. V, J and clone size reflect that table, while D and trimming were determined from the DNA. The data show about 170,000 clones, approximately 87% seen once. This sample stems from a study of blood T cell repertoires in COVID-19. This CDR3 comprises 16 residues. The germline gives CDR1 MDHEN, CDR2 SYDVKM. Losses at the gene ends were 11 bases for V and 1 base for J; bases not matched to a gene: 14.

This chain uses TRBV28 with TRBJ2-7; 10 nucleotides line up with TRBD2. This receptor was obtained from a woman aged 55-75 years with COVID-19, enrolled during active disease. Sequenced input: peripheral blood. CDR3 in amino acids: CACVSLLAGVSYEQYF. CDR3 coding DNA: TGTGCCTGCGTTTCCCTCCTAGCGGGAGTTTCCTACGAGCAGTACTTC.